Listed below are T cell receptor beta chains from one sample, sequenced in a study of control samples from healthy donors and cancer patients. Measured with immunoSEQ multiplex PCR; TCRdb has only the in-frame clones, and not every one. Found here are roughly 190,000 clones, 91% of them singletons; the top ten hold approximately 2%. Specimen: blood. The receptors were gathered from a man aged 25 to 40 in good health. CDR3s include the opening cysteine and the closing phenylalanine or tryptophan. Each record gives: clone size, V gene, D gene, J gene, CDR3 DNA, CDR3 protein. A D gene is named only where the DNA matches it firmly. Clone sizes are given selectively: once, few, many, or a class where the clone is expanded.

-	TRBV11-3	-	TRBJ2-7	TGTGCCAGCAGCTTCCATCCCCTCTACTCCTACGAGCAGTACTTC	CASSFHPLYSYEQYF
-	TRBV18	-	TRBJ2-3	TGTGCCAGCTCACGAGCGGGCGATTACACAGATACGCAGTATTTT	CASSRAGDYTDTQYF
-	TRBV6-5	-	TRBJ2-2	TGTGCCAGCAGTCGCACCGGGGAGCTGTTTTTT	CASSRTGELFF
-	TRBV3-1/TRBV3-2	-	TRBJ1-3	TGTGCCAGCAGCCAAGGAGGAGGCTCCCCCATATATTTT	CASSQGGGSPIYF
-	TRBV6-6	-	TRBJ2-2	TGTGCCACCGGGCCAGTAAACACCGGGGAGCTGTTTTTT	CATGPVNTGELFF
-	TRBV19	-	TRBJ1-6	TGTGCCAGTAGTTCCAGGGTCCCGGCGAGCTCCTATAATTCACCCCTCCACTTT	CASSSRVPASSYNSPLHF
-	TRBV27	-	TRBJ2-1	TGTGCCAGCACCCAAACCGGGACACCCTACAATGAGCAGTTCTTC	CASTQTGTPYNEQFF
-	TRBV3-1/TRBV3-2	TRBD1	TRBJ1-5	TGTGCCAGCAGCCAAGCAGGACAGGTGGGACAGCCCCAGCATTTT	CASSQAGQVGQPQHF
-	TRBV5-1	-	TRBJ1-1	TGCGCCAGCAGCTTTACGGCACGCGGGACCGACAGCAGCATGAACACTGAAGCTTTCTTT	CASSFTARGTDSSMNTEAFF
-	TRBV5-8	TRBD2	TRBJ2-1	TGTGCCAGCAGCTTGGGCCTAGCGGGGTACAATGAGCAGTTCTTC	CASSLGLAGYNEQFF
-	TRBV4-2	-	TRBJ1-1	TGTGCCAGCAGCCCTCTAGGAGCCTTTCTGGACAATACTGAAGCTTTCTTT	CASSPLGAFLDNTEAFF
once	TRBV7-9	-	TRBJ1-4	TGTGCCAGCAGCTTAGCCCCTCGGAGCAATGAAAAACTGTTTTTT	CASSLAPRSNEKLFF
-	TRBV7-6	TRBD1	TRBJ1-5	TGTGCCAGCAGCCCGACAGGGGCACCCAATCAGCCCCAGCATTTT	CASSPTGAPNQPQHF
-	TRBV29-1	TRBD1	TRBJ1-1	TGCAGCGCAGGACAGGTTGCTGAAGCTTTCTTT	CSAGQVAEAFF
-	TRBV28	TRBD1	TRBJ1-4	TGTGCCAGCAGCCAAGGGACAGGGTTTGAAAAACTGTTTTTT	CASSQGTGFEKLFF
-	TRBV2	-	TRBJ2-2	TGTGCCAGCACCCAGAACGTTGACACCGGGGAGCTGTTTTTT	CASTQNVDTGELFF
-	TRBV11-3	-	TRBJ2-1	TGTGCCAGCAGCTTAGGTCGGACGGGGGGCCGCTACAATGAGCAGTTCTTC	CASSLGRTGGRYNEQFF
-	TRBV11-2	TRBD2	TRBJ2-7	TGTGCCAGCAGCTACCCGGGACTAGCTAGCGCCTACGAGCAGTACTTC	CASSYPGLASAYEQYF
-	TRBV7-3	TRBD1	TRBJ1-1	TGTGCCAGCAGCCGACAGGGGGACACTGAAGCTTTCTTT	CASSRQGDTEAFF
once	TRBV21-1	-	TRBJ2-7	TGTGCCAGCAGCCTTCCGGACAGATCATTACCCTACGAGCAGTACTTC	CASSLPDRSLPYEQYF
once	TRBV1	-	TRBJ2-2	TGCACCAGCAGCCAGCTATTAGCGGCCCCGAACACCGGGGAGCTGTTTTTT	CTSSQLLAAPNTGELFF
-	TRBV2	-	TRBJ2-2	TGTGCCAGCAACCAGAACACCGGGGAGCTGTTTTTT	CASNQNTGELFF
-	TRBV6-6	TRBD1	TRBJ1-6	TGTGCCAGCAGACAGGGGGCGACCGATTCACCCCTCCACTTT	CASRQGATDSPLHF
once	TRBV19	-	TRBJ1-4	TGTGCCAGTAGGCCCGACGGAACTAATGAAAAACTGTTTTTT	CASRPDGTNEKLFF
-	TRBV3-1/TRBV3-2	TRBD1	TRBJ1-3	TGTGCCAGCAGGACAGGGCATAGCTCTGGAAACACCATATATTTT	CASRTGHSSGNTIYF
-	TRBV7-9	-	TRBJ1-6	TGTGCCAGCAGCCCTATTCTTTATAATTCACCCCTCCACTTT	CASSPILYNSPLHF
-	TRBV19	-	TRBJ1-1	TGTGCCAGTAGCCCCAGGGGTGAGTGGGCTGAAGCTTTCTTT	CASSPRGEWAEAFF
-	TRBV4-2	-	TRBJ1-6	TGTGCCAGCAGCCAAGAGCGGGGCTATAATTCACCCCTCCACTTT	CASSQERGYNSPLHF
-	TRBV19	TRBD1	TRBJ2-7	TGTGCCAGTAGCCGACGACAGGGGGGGTTCTACGAGCAGTACTTC	CASSRRQGGFYEQYF
-	TRBV3-1/TRBV3-2	-	TRBJ1-2	TGTGCCAGCAGCCACTCCAGATCTTACACCTTC	CASSHSRSYTF
once	TRBV7-2	TRBD2	TRBJ2-7	TGTGCCAGCAGCTTAGTAGCTAGCGGGGGGACCTACGAGCAGTACTTC	CASSLVASGGTYEQYF
-	TRBV5-6	-	TRBJ1-3	TGTGCCAGCAGCTTAACAGGCTCTGGAAACACCATATATTTT	CASSLTGSGNTIYF
-	TRBV28	TRBD1	TRBJ1-2	TGTGCCAGCAGCGTGGGACAGCACTATGGCTACACCTTC	CASSVGQHYGYTF
-	TRBV18	TRBD1	TRBJ1-4	TGTGCCAGCTCACAGGGACAGGGACACGAAAAACTGTTTTTT	CASSQGQGHEKLFF
-	TRBV18	TRBD1	TRBJ1-1	TGTGCCAGCTCGTTCGGACAGGGAAGAGGCACTGAAGCTTTCTTT	CASSFGQGRGTEAFF
-	TRBV5-4	TRBD1	TRBJ2-7	TGTGCCAGCAGCTCCGGGACAGTCTCCTACGAGCAGTACTTC	CASSSGTVSYEQYF
few	TRBV6-5	TRBD2	TRBJ2-3	TGTGCCAGCAACGAACTAGCGGGGGGGGCAGATACGCAGTATTTT	CASNELAGGADTQYF
-	TRBV2	TRBD2	TRBJ2-3	TGTGCCAGCATTCGGACTAGCGGAAACACAGATACGCAGTATTTT	CASIRTSGNTDTQYF
-	TRBV30	-	TRBJ1-2	TGTGCCTGGGCGTCCAAGGGCCCGAATTATGGCTACACCTTC	CAWASKGPNYGYTF
-	TRBV7-8	TRBD1	TRBJ1-1	TGTGCCAGCAGCTTAACAGGGGATTGGGACACTGAAGCTTTCTTT	CASSLTGDWDTEAFF
-	TRBV7-9	-	TRBJ2-1	TGTGCCAGCAGCCCAGCCAGGCTCTCCTACAATGAGCAGTTCTTC	CASSPARLSYNEQFF
-	TRBV5-1	TRBD1	TRBJ1-5	TGCGCCAGCAGCCCGACAGGGGACCGCAATCAGCCCCAGCATTTT	CASSPTGDRNQPQHF
-	TRBV6-5	TRBD1	TRBJ1-5	TGTGCCAGCAGAATACAGGGGAGCAATCAGCCCCAGCATTTT	CASRIQGSNQPQHF
-	TRBV14	-	TRBJ2-3	TGTGCCAGCAGCCAAGATCCGCTGCTAGATACGCAGTATTTT	CASSQDPLLDTQYF
-	TRBV9	TRBD1	TRBJ2-7	TGTGCCAGCAGCGTAGCTAGAGTGGACAGGTATGGCTCCTACGAGCAGTACTTC	CASSVARVDRYGSYEQYF
-	TRBV5-1	TRBD2	TRBJ2-1	TGCGCCAGCAGCTTGGGAGGGGACTACTCCTACAATGAGCAGTTCTTC	CASSLGGDYSYNEQFF
-	TRBV6-2/TRBV6-3	-	TRBJ2-7	TGTGCCAGCAGTACCGGGAGTTCAGGCTACGAGCAGTACTTC	CASSTGSSGYEQYF
-	TRBV30	-	TRBJ1-1	TGTGCCTGGAGTGGAACAGGTATGAACACTGAAGCTTTCTTT	CAWSGTGMNTEAFF